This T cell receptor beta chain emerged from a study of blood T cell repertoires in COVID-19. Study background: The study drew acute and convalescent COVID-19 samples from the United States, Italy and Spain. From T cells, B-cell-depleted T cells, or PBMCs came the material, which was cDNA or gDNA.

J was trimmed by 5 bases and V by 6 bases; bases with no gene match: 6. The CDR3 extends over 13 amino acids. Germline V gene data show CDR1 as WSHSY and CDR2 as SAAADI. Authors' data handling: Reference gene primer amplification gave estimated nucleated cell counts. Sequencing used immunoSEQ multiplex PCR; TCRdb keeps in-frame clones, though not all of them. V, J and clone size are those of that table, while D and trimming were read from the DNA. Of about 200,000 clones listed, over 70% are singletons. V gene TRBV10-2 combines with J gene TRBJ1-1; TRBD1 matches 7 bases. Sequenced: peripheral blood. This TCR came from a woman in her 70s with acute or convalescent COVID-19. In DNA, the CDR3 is TGCGCCAGCAGAAGACAGGGAGAAACTGAAGCTTTCTTT. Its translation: CASRRQGETEAFF.